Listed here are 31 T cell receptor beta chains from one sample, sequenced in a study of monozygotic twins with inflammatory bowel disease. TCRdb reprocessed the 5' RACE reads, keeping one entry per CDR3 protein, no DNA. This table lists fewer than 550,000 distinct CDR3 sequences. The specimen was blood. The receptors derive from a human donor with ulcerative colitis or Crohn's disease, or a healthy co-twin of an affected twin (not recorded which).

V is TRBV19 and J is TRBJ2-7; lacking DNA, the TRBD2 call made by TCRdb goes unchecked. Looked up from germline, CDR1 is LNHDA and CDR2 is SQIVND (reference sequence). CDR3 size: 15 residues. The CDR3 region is CASSIDGSTSYEQYF.

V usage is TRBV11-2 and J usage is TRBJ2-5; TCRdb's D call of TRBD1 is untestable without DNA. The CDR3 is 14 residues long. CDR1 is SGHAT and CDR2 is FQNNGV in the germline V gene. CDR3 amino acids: CASSLSRGIETQYF.

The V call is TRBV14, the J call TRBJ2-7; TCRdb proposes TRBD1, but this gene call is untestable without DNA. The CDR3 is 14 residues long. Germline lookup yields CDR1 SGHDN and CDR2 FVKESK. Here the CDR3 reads CASSQEQGSNEQYF.

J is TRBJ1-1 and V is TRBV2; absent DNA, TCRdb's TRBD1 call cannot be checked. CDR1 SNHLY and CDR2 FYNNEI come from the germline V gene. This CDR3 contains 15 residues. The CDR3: CASGGARQGNTEAFF.

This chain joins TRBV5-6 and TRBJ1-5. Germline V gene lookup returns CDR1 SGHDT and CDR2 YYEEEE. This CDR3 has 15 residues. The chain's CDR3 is CASSLVRDSNQPQHF. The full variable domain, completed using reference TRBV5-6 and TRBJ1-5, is DAGVTQSPTHLIKTRGQQVTLRCSPKSGHDTVSWYQQALGQGPQFIFQYYEEEERQRGNFPDRFSGHQFPNYSSELNVNALLLGDSALYLCASSLVRDSNQPQHFGDGTRLSIL.

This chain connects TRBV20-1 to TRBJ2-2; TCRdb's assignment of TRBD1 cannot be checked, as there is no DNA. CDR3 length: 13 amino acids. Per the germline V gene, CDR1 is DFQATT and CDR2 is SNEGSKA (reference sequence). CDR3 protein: CSAESGGTGELFF.

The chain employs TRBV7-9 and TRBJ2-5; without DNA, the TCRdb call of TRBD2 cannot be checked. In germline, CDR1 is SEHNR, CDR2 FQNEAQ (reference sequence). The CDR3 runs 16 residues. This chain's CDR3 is CASSSPGLAGRETQYF.

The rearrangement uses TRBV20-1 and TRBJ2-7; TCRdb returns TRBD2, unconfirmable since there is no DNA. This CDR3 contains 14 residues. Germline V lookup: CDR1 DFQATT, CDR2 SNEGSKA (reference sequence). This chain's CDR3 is CSARTSGELYEPYF.

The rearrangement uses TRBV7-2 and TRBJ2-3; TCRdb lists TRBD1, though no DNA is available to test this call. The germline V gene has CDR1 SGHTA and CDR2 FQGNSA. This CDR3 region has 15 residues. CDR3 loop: CASSFAGLSTDTQYF.

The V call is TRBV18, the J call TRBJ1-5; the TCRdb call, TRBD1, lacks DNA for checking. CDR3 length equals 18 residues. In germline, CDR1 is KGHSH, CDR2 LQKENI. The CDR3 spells CASSPLGTGTGGNQPQHF. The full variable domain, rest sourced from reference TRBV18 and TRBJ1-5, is NAGVMQNPRHLVRRRGQEARLRCSPMKGHSHVYWYRQLPEEGLKFMVYLQKENIIDESGMPKERFSAEFPKEGPSILRIQQVVRGDSAAYFCASSPLGTGTGGNQPQHFGDGTRLSIL.

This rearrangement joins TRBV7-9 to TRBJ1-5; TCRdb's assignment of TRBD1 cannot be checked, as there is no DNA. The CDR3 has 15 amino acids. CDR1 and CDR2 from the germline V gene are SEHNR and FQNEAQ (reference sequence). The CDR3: CASSPPGVGNQPQHF. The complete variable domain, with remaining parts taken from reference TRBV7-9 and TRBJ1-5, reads DTGVSQNPRHKITKRGQNVTFRCDPISEHNRLYWYRQTLGQGPEFLTYFQNEAQLEKSRLLSDRFSAERPKGSFSTLEIQRTEQGDSAMYLCASSPPGVGNQPQHFGDGTRLSIL.

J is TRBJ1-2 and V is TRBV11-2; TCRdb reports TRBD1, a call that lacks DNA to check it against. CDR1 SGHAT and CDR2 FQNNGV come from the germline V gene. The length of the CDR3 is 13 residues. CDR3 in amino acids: CASAIGGNYGYTF.

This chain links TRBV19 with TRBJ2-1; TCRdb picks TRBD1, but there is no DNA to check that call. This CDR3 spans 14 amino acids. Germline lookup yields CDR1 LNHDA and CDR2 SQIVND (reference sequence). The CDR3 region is CASRGRGGGNEQFF.

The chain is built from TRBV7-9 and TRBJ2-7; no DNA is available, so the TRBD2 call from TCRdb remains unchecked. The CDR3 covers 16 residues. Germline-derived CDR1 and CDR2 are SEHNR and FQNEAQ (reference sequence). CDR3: CASSLAGGGASYEQYF.

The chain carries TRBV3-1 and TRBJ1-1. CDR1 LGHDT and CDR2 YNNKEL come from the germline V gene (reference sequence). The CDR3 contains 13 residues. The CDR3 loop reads CASSRALNTEAFF.

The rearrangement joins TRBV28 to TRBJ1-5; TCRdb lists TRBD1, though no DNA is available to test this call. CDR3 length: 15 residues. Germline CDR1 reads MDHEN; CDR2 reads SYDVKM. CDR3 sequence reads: CASSPTGLPNQPQHF.

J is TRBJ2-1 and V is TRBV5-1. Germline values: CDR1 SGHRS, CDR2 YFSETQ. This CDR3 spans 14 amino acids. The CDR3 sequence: CASSWTGPYNEQFF. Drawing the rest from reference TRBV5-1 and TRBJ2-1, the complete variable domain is KAGVTQTPRYLIKTRGQQVTLSCSPISGHRSVSWYQQTPGQGLQFLFEYFSETQRNKGNFPGRFSGRQFSNSRSEMNVSTLELGDSALYLCASSWTGPYNEQFFGPGTRLTVL.

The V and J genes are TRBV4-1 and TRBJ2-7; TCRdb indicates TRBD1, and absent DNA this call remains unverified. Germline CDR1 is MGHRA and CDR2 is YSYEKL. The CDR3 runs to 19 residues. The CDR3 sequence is CASSQDLPQGRVSSYEQYF.

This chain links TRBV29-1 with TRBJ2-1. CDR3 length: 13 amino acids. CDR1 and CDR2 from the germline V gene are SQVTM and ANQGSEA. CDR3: CSVGVTSYNEQFF.

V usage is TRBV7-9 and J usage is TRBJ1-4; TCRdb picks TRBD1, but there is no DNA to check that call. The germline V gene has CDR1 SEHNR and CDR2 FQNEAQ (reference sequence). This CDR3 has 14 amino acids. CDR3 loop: CASSFLGANEKLFF.

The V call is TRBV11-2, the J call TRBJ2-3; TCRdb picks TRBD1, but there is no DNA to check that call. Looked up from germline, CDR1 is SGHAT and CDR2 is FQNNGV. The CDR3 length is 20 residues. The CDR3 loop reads CASSLRWTVSALTPQTAQYF.

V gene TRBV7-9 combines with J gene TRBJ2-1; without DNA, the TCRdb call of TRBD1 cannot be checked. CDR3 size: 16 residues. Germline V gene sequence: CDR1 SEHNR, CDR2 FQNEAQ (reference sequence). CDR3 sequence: CASSLIQGPTYNEQFF.

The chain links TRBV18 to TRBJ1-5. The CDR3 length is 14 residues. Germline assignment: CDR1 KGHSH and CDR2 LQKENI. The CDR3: CASSPQEGDQPQHF.

The CDR3 is CASRPQARGAFF. The chain is built from TRBV6-2 or TRBV6-3 and TRBJ1-1; TCRdb picks TRBD1, but there is no DNA to check that call. Per germline, CDR1 MNHEY and CDR2 SVGEGT. CDR3 size: 12 residues.

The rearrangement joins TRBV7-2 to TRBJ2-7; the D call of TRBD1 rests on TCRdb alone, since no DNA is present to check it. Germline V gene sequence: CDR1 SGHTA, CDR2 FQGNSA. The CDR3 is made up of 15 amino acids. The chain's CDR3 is CASSLDSGGVYEQYF.

The CDR3 sequence: CASSQDRIAGGIPYEQYF. The chain joins TRBV4-3 to TRBJ2-7; TCRdb selects TRBD2, and the lack of DNA leaves this call unchecked. The V gene's germline CDR1 is LGHNA and CDR2 YSLEER. The CDR3 is 18 amino acids.

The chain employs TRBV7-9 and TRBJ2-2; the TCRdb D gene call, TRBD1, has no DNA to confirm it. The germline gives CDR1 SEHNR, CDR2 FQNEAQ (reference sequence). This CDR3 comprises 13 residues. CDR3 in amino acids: CASSFLGAGELFF. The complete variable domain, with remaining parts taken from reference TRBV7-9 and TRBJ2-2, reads DTGVSQNPRHKITKRGQNVTFRCDPISEHNRLYWYRQTLGQGPEFLTYFQNEAQLEKSRLLSDRFSAERPKGSFSTLEIQRTEQGDSAMYLCASSFLGAGELFFGEGSRLTVL.

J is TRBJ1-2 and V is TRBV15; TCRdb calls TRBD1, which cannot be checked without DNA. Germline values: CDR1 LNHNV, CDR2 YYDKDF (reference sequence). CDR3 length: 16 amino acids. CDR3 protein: CATSRGGQGQTYGYTF. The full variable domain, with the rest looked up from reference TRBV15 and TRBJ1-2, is DAMVIQNPRYQVTQFGKPVTLSCSQTLNHNVMYWYQQKSSQAPKLLFHYYDKDFNNEADTPDNFQSRRPNTSFCFLDIRSPGLGDTAMYLCATSRGGQGQTYGYTFGSGTRLTVV.

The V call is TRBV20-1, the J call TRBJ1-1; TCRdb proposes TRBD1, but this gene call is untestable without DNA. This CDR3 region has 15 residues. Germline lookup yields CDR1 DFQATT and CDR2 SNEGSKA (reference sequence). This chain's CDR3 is CSAPKETGGGTEAFF.

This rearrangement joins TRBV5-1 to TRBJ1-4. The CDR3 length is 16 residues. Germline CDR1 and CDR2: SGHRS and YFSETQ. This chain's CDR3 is CASSLDGVATNEKLFF.

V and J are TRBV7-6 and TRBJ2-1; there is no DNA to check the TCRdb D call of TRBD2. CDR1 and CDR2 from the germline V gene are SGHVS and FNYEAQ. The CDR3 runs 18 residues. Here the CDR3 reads CASSLAGYSGRRGNEQFF.